This TCR beta chain was sequenced in a study of T cells in Graves' hyperthyroidism and ophthalmopathy. Diagnoses were made from clinical symptoms, serum measures (thyroxine and TRAb), thyroid ultrasound and orbital computed tomography. The study's findings and limits: Blood also held most thyroid clonotypes expanded beyond 0.001. In simple terms, a model built on 13 V-J features told ophthalmopathy apart from stable hyperthyroidism.

To note about this clonotype: The antigen remains unidentified. A much larger clone lies one base from this, so it may be a read error.

CDR3 size: 15 residues. V lost 7 bases to trimming and J lost 5 bases; unmatched junction nucleotides: 8. From germline, CDR1 is LNHDA and CDR2 SQIVND (reference sequence). The source material, RNA transcripts, was used to amplify TCR beta CDR3 regions. Initially, a first-round RT-PCR of the TCR CDR3 employed the HTBI primer set. TCRdb passed the multiplex PCR reads through MiXCR, listing each CDR3 protein once. This table holds roughly 700,000 distinct CDR3 sequences, approximately 15% found once. The rearrangement links TRBV19 to TRBJ2-2; 9 bases agree with TRBD2. Sequencing used blood. The origin of this receptor is a woman in her late teens or twenties with Graves' hyperthyroidism. CDR3 nucleotides: TGTGCCAGTAAGATAGCGGGAGTGGCAACCGGGGAGCTGTTTTTT. Its translation: CASKIAGVATGELFF.